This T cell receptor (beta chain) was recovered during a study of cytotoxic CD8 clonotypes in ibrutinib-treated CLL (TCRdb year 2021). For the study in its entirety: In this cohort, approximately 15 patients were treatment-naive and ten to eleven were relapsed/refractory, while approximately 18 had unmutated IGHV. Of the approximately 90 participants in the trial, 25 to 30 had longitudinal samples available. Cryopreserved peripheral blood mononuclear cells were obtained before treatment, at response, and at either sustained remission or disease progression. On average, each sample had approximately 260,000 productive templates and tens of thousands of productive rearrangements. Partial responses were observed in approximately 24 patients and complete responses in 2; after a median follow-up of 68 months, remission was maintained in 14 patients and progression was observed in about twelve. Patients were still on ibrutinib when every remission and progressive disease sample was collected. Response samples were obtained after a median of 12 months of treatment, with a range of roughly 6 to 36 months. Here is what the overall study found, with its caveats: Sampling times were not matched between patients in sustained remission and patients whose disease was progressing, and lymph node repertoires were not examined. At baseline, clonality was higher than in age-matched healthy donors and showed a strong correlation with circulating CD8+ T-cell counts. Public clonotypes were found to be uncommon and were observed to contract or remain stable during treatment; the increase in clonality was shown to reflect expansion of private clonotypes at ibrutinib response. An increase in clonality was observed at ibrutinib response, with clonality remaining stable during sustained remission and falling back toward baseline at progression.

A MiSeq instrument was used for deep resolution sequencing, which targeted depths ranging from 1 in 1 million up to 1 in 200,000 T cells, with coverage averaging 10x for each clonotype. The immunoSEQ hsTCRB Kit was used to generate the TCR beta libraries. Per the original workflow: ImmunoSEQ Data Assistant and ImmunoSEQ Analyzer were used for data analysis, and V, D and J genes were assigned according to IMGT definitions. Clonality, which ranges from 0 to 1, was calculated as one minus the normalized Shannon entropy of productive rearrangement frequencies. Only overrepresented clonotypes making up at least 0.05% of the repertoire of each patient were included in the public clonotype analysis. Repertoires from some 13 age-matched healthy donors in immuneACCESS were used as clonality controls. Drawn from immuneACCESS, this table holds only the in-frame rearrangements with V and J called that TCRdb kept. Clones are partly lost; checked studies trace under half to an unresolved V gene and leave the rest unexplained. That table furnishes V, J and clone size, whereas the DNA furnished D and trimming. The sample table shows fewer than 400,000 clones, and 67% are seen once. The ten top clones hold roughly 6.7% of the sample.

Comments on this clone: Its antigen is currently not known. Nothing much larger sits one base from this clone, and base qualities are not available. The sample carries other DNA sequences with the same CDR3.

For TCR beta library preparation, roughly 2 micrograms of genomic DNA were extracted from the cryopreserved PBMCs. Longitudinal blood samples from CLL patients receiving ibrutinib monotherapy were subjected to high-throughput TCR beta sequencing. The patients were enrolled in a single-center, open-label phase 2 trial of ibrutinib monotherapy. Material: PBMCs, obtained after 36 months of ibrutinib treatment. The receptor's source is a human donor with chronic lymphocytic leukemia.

The CDR3 sequence is CASSSGTYEQYF. Read as DNA, the sequence is TGTGCCAGCAGTTCCGGGACCTACGAGCAGTACTTC. The chain is made from TRBV2 and TRBJ2-7; the D gene is perhaps TRBD2, on 5 matching bases. The CDR3 contains 12 residues, cysteine and phenylalanine counted. The retained sequence is limited to the CDR3, 36 bases, with the frame set at the first base. Looking up the germline V gene yields CDR1 SNHLY and CDR2 FYNNEI. At the junction V is shortened by 5 bases and J by 2 bases, with 7 bases in between.